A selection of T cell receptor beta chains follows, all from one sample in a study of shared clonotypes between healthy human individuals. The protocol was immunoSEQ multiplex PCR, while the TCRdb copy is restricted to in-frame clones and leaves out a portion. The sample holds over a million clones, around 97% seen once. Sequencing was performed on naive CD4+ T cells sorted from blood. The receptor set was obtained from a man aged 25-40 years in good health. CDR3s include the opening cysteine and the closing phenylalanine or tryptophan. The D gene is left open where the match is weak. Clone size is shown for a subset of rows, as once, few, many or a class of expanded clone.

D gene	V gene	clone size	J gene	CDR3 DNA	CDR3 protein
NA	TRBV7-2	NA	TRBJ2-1	TGTGCCAGCAGCTTAGACTACTCCTACAATGAGCAGTTCTTC	CASSLDYSYNEQFF
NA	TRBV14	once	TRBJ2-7	TGTGCCAGCAGCCAACTACAGGGTGGCGAGCAGTACTTC	CASSQLQGGEQYF
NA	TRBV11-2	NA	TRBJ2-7	TGTGCCAGCAGCCCGACTTTGGGCAATACCTACGAGCAGTACTTC	CASSPTLGNTYEQYF
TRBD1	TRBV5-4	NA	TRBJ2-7	TGTGCCAGCAGCTCTCGACAGGGGGCGGGCGAGCAGTACTTC	CASSSRQGAGEQYF
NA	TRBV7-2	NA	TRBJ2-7	TGTGCCAGCAGCTTGAACAGGTTCTCCTACGAGCAGTACTTC	CASSLNRFSYEQYF
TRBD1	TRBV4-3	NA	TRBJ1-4	TGCGCCAGCAGCCAAGACTCCGGGACAGGGTATGAAAAACTGTTTTTT	CASSQDSGTGYEKLFF
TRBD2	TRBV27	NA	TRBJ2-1	TGTGCCAGCAGTTTATTGGCTAGCGGGAGGGCTGAGCAGTTCTTC	CASSLLASGRAEQFF
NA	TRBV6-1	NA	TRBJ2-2	TGTGCCAGCAGTGAAATGGGGTTGGGCGGGGAGCTGTTTTTT	CASSEMGLGGELFF
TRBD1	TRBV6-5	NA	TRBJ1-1	TGTGCCAGCAGGGGACAGGTAGGAAACACTGAAGCTTTCTTT	CASRGQVGNTEAFF
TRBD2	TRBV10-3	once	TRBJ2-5	TGTGCCATCAGAGAGCGGGAAAGAGAGACCCAGTACTTC	CAIRERERETQYF
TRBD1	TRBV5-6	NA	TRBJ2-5	TGTGCCAGCAGCTGGGGACAGCACAGGGGGACCCAGTACTTC	CASSWGQHRGTQYF
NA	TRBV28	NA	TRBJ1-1	TGTGCCAGCAGTTCAGCAGCGAGTTGGAACACTGAAGCTTTCTTT	CASSSAASWNTEAFF